This T cell receptor (beta chain) was observed in a study of CDR3 diversity in severe acne. Germline V gene sequence: CDR1 SGHDT, CDR2 YYEEEE. The ends lost 4 bases at V and 0 bases at J; junction bases unmatched: 4. This CDR3 spans 14 amino acids. This clonotype appeared many times. From the PCR reads, TCRdb called clonotypes with MiXCR, one entry per CDR3 protein. The data hold 79,000 or so distinct CDR3 sequences, with 49% observed a single time. This chain links TRBV5-6 with TRBJ2-7; 7 nucleotides match TRBD1. The receptor comes from a male donor with severe acne vulgaris. Material for sequencing was blood. In DNA, the CDR3 is TGTGCCAGCAGCCTACAGGGGATCTCCTACGAGCAGTACTTC. Encoded protein: CASSLQGISYEQYF.